This T cell receptor beta chain was captured by sequencing in a study of T cell responses to AZD1222 COVID-19 vaccine. With respect to this clone: Antigen: not known.

Germline V gene lookup returns CDR1 MNHEY and CDR2 SVGEGT. J was trimmed by 5 bases and V by 6 bases; bases with no gene match: 1. CDR3 length equals 12 residues. Libraries were prepared by immunoSEQ multiplex PCR; TCRdb keeps only in-frame clonotypes and omits some of them. This table has about 180,000 clones, approximately 90% appearing once. Overall study results and limits: Of the AZD1222 recipients, only five to seven were seropositive at baseline. An increase in Spike-specific TCR breadth and depth was observed after two AZD1222 doses.

The chain carries TRBV6-2 or TRBV6-3 and TRBJ1-2; 9 bases align to TRBD1. This TCR was sampled from an adult in good health. The sample was peripheral blood, taken on day 0 of AZD1222 vaccination. In DNA, the CDR3 is TGTGCCAGCAGCGGACAGGGGTATGGCTACACCTTC. Its translation: CASSGQGYGYTF.